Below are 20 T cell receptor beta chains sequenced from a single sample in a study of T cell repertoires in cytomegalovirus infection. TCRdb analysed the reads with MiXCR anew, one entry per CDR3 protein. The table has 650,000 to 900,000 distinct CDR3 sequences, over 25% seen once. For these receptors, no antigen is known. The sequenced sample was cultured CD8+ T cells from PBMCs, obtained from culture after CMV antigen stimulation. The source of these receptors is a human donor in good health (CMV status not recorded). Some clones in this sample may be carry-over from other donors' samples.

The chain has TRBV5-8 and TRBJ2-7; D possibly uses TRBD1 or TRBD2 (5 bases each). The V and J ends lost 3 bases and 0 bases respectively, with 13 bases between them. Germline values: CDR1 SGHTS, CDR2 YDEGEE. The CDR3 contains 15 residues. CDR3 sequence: CASSYPGRPSYEQYF. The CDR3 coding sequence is TGTGCCAGCAGCTACCCGGGACGGCCCTCCTACGAGCAGTACTTC.

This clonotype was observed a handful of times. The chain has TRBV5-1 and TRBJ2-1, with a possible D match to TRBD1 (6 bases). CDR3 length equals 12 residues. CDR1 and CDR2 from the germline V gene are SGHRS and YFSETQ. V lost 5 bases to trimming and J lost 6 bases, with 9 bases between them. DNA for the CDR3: TGCGCCAGCAGAGGGGGACCCAATGAGCAGTTCTTC. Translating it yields CASRGGPNEQFF.

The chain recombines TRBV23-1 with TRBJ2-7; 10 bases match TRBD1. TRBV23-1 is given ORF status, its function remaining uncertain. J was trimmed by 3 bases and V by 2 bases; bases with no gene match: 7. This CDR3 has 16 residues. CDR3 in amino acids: CASSQAVTGGFYEQYV. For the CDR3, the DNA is TGCGCCAGCAGTCAAGCTGTGACAGGGGGCTTCTACGAGCAGTACGTC.

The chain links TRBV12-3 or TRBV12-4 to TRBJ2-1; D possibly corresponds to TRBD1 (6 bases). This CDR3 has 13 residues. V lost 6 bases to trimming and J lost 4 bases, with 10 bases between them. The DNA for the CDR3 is TGTGCCAGCAGCACAGGGAATTACAATGAGCAGTTCTTC. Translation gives CASSTGNYNEQFF.

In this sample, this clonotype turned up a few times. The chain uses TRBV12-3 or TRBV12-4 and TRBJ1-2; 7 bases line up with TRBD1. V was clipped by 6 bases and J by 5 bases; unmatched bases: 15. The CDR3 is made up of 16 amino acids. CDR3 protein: CASSYLGGTAPYGYTF. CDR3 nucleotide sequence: TGTGCCAGCAGCTACTTAGGTGGGACAGCACCTTATGGCTACACCTTC.

Here the CDR3 reads CASSVGGGVETQYF. The CDR3 DNA is TGTGCCAGCAGCGTAGGTGGCGGGGTAGAGACCCAGTACTTC. The chain links TRBV9 to TRBJ2-5; a weak D match, TRBD2 (6 bases). The CDR3 spans 14 residues. Germline V gene sequence: CDR1 SGDLS, CDR2 YYNGEE. V lost 0 bases, J lost 4 bases, and 10 bases lay in between. The full variable domain, rest sourced from reference TRBV9 and TRBJ2-5, is DSGVTQTPKHLITATGQRVTLRCSPRSGDLSVYWYQQSLDQGLQFLIQYYNGEERAKGNILERFSAQQFPDLHSELNLSSLELGDSALYFCASSVGGGVETQYFGPGTRLLVL.

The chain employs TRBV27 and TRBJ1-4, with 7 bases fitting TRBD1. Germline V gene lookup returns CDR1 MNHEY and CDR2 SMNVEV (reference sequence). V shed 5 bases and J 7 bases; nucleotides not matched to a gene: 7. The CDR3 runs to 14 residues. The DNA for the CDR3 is TGTGCCAGCAGTCCGACAGGGAACCGTGAAAAACTGTTTTTT. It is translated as CASSPTGNREKLFF.

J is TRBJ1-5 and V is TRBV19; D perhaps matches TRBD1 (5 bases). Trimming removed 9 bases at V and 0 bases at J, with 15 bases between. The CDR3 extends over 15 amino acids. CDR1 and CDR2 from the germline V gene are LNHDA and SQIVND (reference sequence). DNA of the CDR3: TGTGCCAGCCGGGGGAAAAACCTTAGCAATCAGCCCCAGCATTTT. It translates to CASRGKNLSNQPQHF. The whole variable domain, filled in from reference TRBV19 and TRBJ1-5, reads DGGITQSPKYLFRKEGQNVTLSCEQNLNHDAMYWYRQDPGQGLRLIYYSQIVNDFQKGDIAEGYSVSREKKESFPLTVTSAQKNPTAFYLCASRGKNLSNQPQHFGDGTRLSIL.

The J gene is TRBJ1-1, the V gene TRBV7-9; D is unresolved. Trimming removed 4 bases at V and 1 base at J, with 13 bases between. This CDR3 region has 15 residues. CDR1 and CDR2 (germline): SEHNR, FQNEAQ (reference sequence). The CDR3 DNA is TGTGCCAGCAGCTCCCCCCCTACAGCGAACACTGAAGCTTTCTTT. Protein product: CASSSPPTANTEAFF.

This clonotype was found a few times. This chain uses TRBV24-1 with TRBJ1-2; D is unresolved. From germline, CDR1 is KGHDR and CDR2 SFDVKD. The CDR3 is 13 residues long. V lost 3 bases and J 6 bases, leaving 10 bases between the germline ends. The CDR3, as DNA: TGTGCCACCAGTGATAAGGAGGGCGATGGCTACACCTTC. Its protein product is CATSDKEGDGYTF.

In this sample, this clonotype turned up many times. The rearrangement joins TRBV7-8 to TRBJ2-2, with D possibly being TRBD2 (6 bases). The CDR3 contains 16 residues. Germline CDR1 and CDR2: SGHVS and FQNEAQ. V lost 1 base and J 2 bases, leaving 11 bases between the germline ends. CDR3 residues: CASSLGLASNTGELFF. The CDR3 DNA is TGTGCCAGCAGCTTAGGCCTAGCGTCCAACACCGGGGAGCTGTTTTTT.

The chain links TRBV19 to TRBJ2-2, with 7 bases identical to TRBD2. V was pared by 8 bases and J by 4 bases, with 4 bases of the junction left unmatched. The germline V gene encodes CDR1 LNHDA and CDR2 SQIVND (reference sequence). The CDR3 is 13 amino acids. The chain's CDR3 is CASRGVLTGELFF. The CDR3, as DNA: TGTGCCAGTCGGGGGGTTCTCACCGGGGAGCTGTTTTTT.

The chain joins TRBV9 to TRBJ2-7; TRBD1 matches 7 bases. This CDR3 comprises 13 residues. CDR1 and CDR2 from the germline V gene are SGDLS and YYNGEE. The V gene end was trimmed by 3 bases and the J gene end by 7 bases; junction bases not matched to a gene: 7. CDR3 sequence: CASSAGTEGEQYV. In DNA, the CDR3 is TGTGCCAGCAGCGCCGGGACAGAAGGAGAGCAGTACGTC.

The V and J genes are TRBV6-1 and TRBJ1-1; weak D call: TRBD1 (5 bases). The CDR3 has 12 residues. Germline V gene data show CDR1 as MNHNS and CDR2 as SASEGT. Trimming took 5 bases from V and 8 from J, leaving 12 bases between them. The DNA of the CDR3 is TGTGCCAGCAGTTGGGGGACGCACGAAGCTTTCTTT. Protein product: CASSWGTHEAFF.

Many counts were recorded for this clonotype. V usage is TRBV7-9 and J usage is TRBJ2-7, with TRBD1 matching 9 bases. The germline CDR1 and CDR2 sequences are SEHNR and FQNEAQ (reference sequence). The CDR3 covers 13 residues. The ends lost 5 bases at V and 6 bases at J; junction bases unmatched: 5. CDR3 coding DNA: TGTGCCAGCAGCCCCGGGACAGGGTGCGAGCAGTACGTC. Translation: CASSPGTGCEQYV.

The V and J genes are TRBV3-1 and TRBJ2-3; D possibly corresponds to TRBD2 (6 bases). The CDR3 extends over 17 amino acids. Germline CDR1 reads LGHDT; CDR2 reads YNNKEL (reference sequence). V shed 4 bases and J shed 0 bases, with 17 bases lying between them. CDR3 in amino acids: CASSPAPGVHSTDTQYF. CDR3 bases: TGTGCCAGCAGCCCCGCCCCGGGGGTTCATAGCACAGATACGCAGTATTTT.

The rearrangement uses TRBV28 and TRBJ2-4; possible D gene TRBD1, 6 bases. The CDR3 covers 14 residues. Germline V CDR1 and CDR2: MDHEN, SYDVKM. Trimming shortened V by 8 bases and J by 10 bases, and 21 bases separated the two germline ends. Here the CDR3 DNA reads TGTGCCAGCGCTCCCCCCGGACAGAAAAGAATTCAGTACTTC. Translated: CASAPPGQKRIQYF.

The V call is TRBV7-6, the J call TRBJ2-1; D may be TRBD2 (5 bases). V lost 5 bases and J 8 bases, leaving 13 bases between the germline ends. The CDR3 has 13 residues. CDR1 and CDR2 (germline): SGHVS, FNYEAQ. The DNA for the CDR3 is TGTGCCAGCAGCCCCCCCTTGGAGGATGAGCAGTTCTTC. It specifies CASSPPLEDEQFF.

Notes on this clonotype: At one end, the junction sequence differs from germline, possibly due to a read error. The DNA for the CDR3 is TGTGCCAGCAACTTGGGACTAGCGGAAGAGACCCAGTACTTC. This translates into CASNLGLAEETQYF. The J gene is TRBJ2-5, the V gene TRBV5-4; the match to TRBD2 covers 11 bases. Germline V gene sequence: CDR1 SGHNT, CDR2 YYREEE (reference sequence). This CDR3 has 14 residues.

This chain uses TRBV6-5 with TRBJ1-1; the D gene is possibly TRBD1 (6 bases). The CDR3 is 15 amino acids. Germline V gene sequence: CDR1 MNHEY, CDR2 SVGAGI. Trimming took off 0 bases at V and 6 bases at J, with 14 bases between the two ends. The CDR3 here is CASSYSGTLRAEAFF. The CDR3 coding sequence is TGTGCCAGCAGTTACTCCGGGACACTGAGGGCTGAAGCTTTCTTT.